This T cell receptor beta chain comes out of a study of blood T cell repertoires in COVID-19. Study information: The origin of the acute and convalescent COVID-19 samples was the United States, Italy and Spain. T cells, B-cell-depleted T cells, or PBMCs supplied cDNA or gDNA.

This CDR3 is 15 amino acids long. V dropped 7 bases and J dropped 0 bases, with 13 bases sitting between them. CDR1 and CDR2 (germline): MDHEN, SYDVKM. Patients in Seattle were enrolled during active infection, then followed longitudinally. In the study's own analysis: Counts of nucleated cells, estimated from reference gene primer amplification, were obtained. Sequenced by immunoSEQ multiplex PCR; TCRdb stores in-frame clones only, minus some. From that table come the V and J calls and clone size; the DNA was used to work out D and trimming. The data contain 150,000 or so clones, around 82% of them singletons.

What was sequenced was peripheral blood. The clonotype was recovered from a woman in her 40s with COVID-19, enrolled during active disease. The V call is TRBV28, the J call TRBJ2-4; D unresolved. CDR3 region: CASMSLELAKNIQYF. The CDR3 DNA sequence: TGTGCCAGCATGAGTTTAGAGTTAGCCAAAAACATTCAGTACTTC.